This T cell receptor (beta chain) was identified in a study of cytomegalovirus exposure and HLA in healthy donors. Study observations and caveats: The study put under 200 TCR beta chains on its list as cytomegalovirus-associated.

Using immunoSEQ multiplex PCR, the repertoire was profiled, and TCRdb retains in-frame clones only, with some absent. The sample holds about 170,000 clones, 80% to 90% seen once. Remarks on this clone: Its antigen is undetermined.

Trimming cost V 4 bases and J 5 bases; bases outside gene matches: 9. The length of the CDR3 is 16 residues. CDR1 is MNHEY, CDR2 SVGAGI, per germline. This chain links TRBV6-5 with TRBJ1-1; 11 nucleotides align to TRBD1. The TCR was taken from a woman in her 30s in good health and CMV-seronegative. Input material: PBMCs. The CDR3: CASSLEPGTGGTEAFF. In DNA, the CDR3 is TGTGCCAGCAGTTTAGAGCCCGGGACAGGGGGAACTGAAGCTTTCTTT.